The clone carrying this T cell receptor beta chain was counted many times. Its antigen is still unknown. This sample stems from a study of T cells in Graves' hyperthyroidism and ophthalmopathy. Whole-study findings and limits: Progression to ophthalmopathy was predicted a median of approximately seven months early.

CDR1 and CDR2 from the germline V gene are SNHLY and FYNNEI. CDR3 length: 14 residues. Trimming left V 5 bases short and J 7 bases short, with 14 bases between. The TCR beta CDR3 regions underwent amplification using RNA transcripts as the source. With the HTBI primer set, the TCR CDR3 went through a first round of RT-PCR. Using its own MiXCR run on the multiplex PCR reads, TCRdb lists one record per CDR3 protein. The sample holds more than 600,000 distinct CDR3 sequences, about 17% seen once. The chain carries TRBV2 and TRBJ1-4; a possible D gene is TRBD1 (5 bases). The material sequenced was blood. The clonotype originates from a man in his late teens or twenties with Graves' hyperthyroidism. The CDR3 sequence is CASSRTTEAEKLFF. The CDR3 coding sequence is TGTGCCAGCAGTCGGACAACCGAGGCTGAAAAACTGTTTTTT.